This is a list of T cell receptor beta chains from one sample in a study of cytomegalovirus exposure and HLA in healthy donors. The table came from immunoSEQ multiplex PCR; TCRdb's copy has only in-frame clones and leaves some out. This sample's table has about 130,000 clones. The sequenced sample was PBMCs. The source is a middle-aged woman in good health and CMV-seropositive. The CDR3 runs from the conserved cysteine through the conserved F or W. Fields, in order: CDR3 length, V gene, J gene, D gene, CDR3 protein, CDR3 DNA. D genes are given only for firm matches.

>16|TRBV9|TRBJ2-5|TRBD2
CASSEREGRSSETQYF
TGTGCCAGCAGCGAACGGGAGGGCCGTTCGTCGGAGACCCAGTACTTC
>14|TRBV19|TRBJ2-7|.
CASSTHSDIYEQYF
TGTGCCAGTAGTACACACTCGGACATCTACGAGCAGTACTTC
>13|TRBV19|TRBJ2-5|.
CASLVGAGGTQYF
TGTGCCAGTCTTGTAGGTGCCGGGGGTACCCAGTACTTC
>13|TRBV19|TRBJ1-6|TRBD1
CASQGTGESPLHF
TGTGCCAGCCAGGGGACAGGGGAATCACCCCTCCACTTT
>14|TRBV19|TRBJ1-2|.
CASSIETAHYGYTF
TGTGCCAGTAGTATCGAGACAGCCCACTATGGCTACACCTTC
>15|TRBV9|TRBJ2-3|TRBD2
CASSQAGVDTDTQYF
TGTGCCAGCAGTCAGGCGGGGGTGGACACAGATACGCAGTATTTT
>15|TRBV4-1|TRBJ2-7|.
CASSQGGGGVYEQYF
TGCGCCAGCAGCCAAGGGGGAGGGGGAGTTTACGAGCAGTACTTC
>16|TRBV7-8|TRBJ2-1|TRBD2
CASSLSTSGGYNEQFF
TGTGCCAGCAGCCTCTCCACTAGCGGGGGCTACAATGAGCAGTTCTTC
>16|TRBV5-1|TRBJ2-5|TRBD1
CASSLGQGAPQETQYF
TGCGCCAGCAGCTTGGGTCAGGGGGCTCCACAAGAGACCCAGTACTTC
>16|TRBV18|TRBJ2-2|TRBD2
CASSQIGRHNTGELFF
TGTGCCAGCTCACAGATCGGGAGGCATAACACCGGGGAGCTGTTTTTT
>16|TRBV2|TRBJ2-7|TRBD1
CASSRTGGEGQGEQYF
TGTGCCAGCAGTCGTACAGGGGGCGAGGGACAGGGCGAGCAGTACTTC
>11|TRBV19|TRBJ1-2|.
CASTQGERYTF
TGTGCCAGTACCCAAGGAGAGCGCTACACCTTC
>19|TRBV4-2|TRBJ2-6|TRBD1
CASSQDRDRGRSGANVLTF
TGTGCCAGCAGCCAAGATCGGGACAGGGGGCGCTCCGGGGCCAACGTCCTGACTTTC
>15|TRBV5-4|TRBJ2-1|TRBD2
CASRVGTSGIREQFF
TGTGCCAGCAGGGTCGGGACTAGCGGGATACGGGAGCAGTTCTTC
>16|TRBV11-2|TRBJ1-2|TRBD1
CASSLTGGGFDYGYTF
TGTGCCAGCAGCCTTACTGGAGGGGGCTTCGACTATGGCTACACCTTC
>16|TRBV7-9|TRBJ2-4|TRBD2
CASSETSGRAENIQYF
TGTGCCAGCAGCGAGACTAGCGGGAGGGCCGAAAACATTCAGTACTTC
>15|TRBV28|TRBJ2-3|TRBD2
CASSGMAGGVDTQYF
TGTGCCAGCAGTGGGATGGCGGGAGGAGTAGATACGCAGTATTTT